The next 17 T cell receptor beta chains were all read from a single sample in a study of blood T cell repertoires in COVID-19. The repertoire was sequenced with immunoSEQ multiplex PCR; TCRdb's copy has only in-frame clones and lacks some. The table includes about 280,000 clones, around 90% detected once. The specimen sequenced was peripheral blood. The receptors come from a middle-aged woman who had recovered from COVID-19.

The chain couples TRBV9 to TRBJ2-1, with D possibly TRBD2 on 5 matching bases. The CDR3 consists of 14 residues. Per the germline V gene, CDR1 is SGDLS and CDR2 is YYNGEE. V lost 0 bases, J lost 9 bases, and 13 bases lay in between. The CDR3 DNA follows: TGTGCCAGCAGCGTAGGACAAACCGAGGGTGAGCAGTTCTTC. This codes for CASSVGQTEGEQFF.

This chain uses TRBV28 with TRBJ2-7; 8 bases are a match to TRBD2. V was clipped by 6 bases and J by 4 bases; unmatched bases: 8. Looked up from germline, CDR1 is MDHEN and CDR2 is SYDVKM. The CDR3 is 14 amino acids. CDR3 region: CASRPAGELYEQYF. The CDR3 region has the DNA TGTGCCAGCAGGCCAGCGGGAGAGTTGTACGAGCAGTACTTC. The full variable domain, with the rest looked up from reference TRBV28 and TRBJ2-7, is DVKVTQSSRYLVKRTGEKVFLECVQDMDHENMFWYRQDPGLGLRLIYFSYDVKMKEKGDIPEGYSVSREKKERFSLILESASTNQTSMYLCASRPAGELYEQYFGPGTRLTVT.

This chain joins TRBV11-2 and TRBJ2-1, with 8 bases fitting TRBD2. J gave up 8 bases and V 1 base, and 7 bases lay outside the gene matches. The germline V gene has CDR1 SGHAT and CDR2 FQNNGV. The CDR3 spans 15 residues. As DNA, the CDR3 is TGTGCCAGCAGCTTAGTAAGCGGGAGACCCCATGAGCAGTTCTTC. Residues: CASSLVSGRPHEQFF.

This chain joins TRBV28 and TRBJ2-5, with D perhaps matching TRBD1 (5 bases). The CDR3 sequence is 13 residues long. The germline V gene has CDR1 MDHEN and CDR2 SYDVKM. The germline V and J ends were trimmed by 6 bases and 2 bases, with 10 bases remaining between them. The CDR3 reads CASSVGAQETQYF. CDR3 sequence (DNA): TGTGCCAGCAGCGTAGGGGCGCAAGAGACCCAGTACTTC.

This rearrangement joins TRBV5-8 to TRBJ2-5; D ambiguous. Germline loops: CDR1 SGHTS, CDR2 YDEGEE. This CDR3 is 15 amino acids long. V gave up 2 bases and J gave up 5 bases, with 16 bases separating them. DNA of the CDR3: TGTGCCAGCAGCTTAAGGCAAAGTGGGCATGAGACCCAGTACTTC. This codes for CASSLRQSGHETQYF.

The V and J genes are TRBV11-2 and TRBJ2-3, with TRBD2 matching over 12 bases. CDR1 is SGHAT and CDR2 is FQNNGV in the germline V gene. The CDR3 runs 17 residues. Trimming cost V 1 base and J 2 bases; bases outside gene matches: 4. The CDR3 loop is CASSLVASGRATDTQYF. DNA for the CDR3: TGTGCCAGCAGCTTAGTCGCTAGCGGGAGGGCCACAGATACGCAGTATTTT.

This rearrangement joins TRBV3-1 (or the pseudogene TRBV3-2) to TRBJ2-3, with TRBD1 matching over 8 bases. Germline V gives CDR1 LGHDT, CDR2 YNNKEL (reference sequence). The CDR3 sequence is 17 residues long. The junction had 10 bases not matched to a gene; V was cut back by 4 bases and J by 1 base. CDR3 loop: CASSLAGGLGGTDTQYF. The CDR3 coding sequence is TGTGCCAGCAGCCTCGCAGGGGGCCTGGGGGGCACAGATACGCAGTATTTT.

This clone showed up just once. The chain combines TRBV6-1 with TRBJ2-3; 13 bases line up with TRBD2. This CDR3 is 21 amino acids long. Germline lookup yields CDR1 MNHNS and CDR2 SASEGT. V trimming: 0 bases; J trimming: 0 bases; junction bases outside the gene matches: 12. CDR3: CASSEARGGLAGMISTDTQYF. CDR3 bases: TGTGCCAGCAGTGAAGCGCGGGGGGGACTAGCGGGGATGATTAGCACAGATACGCAGTATTTT.

This clone turned up a few times. The CDR3 here is CASSEARQGSNEKLFF. The CDR3 DNA sequence: TGTGCCAGCAGTGAAGCCCGACAGGGAAGTAATGAAAAACTGTTTTTT. This rearrangement joins TRBV6-1 to TRBJ1-4; 7 bases agree with TRBD1. The CDR3 consists of 16 residues. The V segment lost 0 bases and the J segment 4 bases; nucleotides outside the gene matches: 5. Germline-derived CDR1 and CDR2 are MNHNS and SASEGT.

The chain carries TRBV11-2 and TRBJ2-5; 7 bases match TRBD2. Trimming at V came to 5 bases and at J to 2 bases, leaving 11 bases not matched to a gene. Germline loops: CDR1 SGHAT, CDR2 FQNNGV. The length of the CDR3 is 16 residues. The CDR3 spells CASSPTGSGGQETQYF. The CDR3 DNA is TGTGCCAGCAGCCCCACCGGTTCGGGGGGACAAGAGACCCAGTACTTC.

The J gene is TRBJ2-7, the V gene TRBV5-4, with 8 bases matching TRBD1. CDR3 length: 12 residues. Germline lookup yields CDR1 SGHNT and CDR2 YYREEE (reference sequence). V gave up 5 bases and J gave up 3 bases; unmatched junction bases: 1. CDR3 sequence reads: CASSDRGYEQYF. CDR3 sequence (DNA): TGTGCCAGCAGTGACAGGGGCTACGAGCAGTACTTC.

This chain links TRBV27 with TRBJ2-3; TRBD1 agrees at 9 bases. Unmatched junction bases numbered 4, after V lost 4 bases and J lost 2 bases. Germline lookup yields CDR1 MNHEY and CDR2 SMNVEV (reference sequence). CDR3 length: 15 amino acids. The CDR3 is CASSSLQGATDTQYF. CDR3 nucleotides: TGTGCCAGCAGTTCATTACAGGGGGCCACAGATACGCAGTATTTT.

The chain combines TRBV12-3 or TRBV12-4 with TRBJ2-1; the D gene is possibly TRBD2 (6 bases). This CDR3 region has 13 residues. The V end was cut by 6 bases, the J end by 4 bases, with 10 bases between. As DNA, the CDR3 is TGTGCCAGCAGAAGAGCGGGTTACAATGAGCAGTTCTTC. Amino acid sequence: CASRRAGYNEQFF.

The chain joins TRBV4-1 to TRBJ2-1; 8 bases fit TRBD2. This CDR3 is 16 amino acids long. Germline values: CDR1 MGHRA, CDR2 YSYEKL. V dropped 4 bases and J dropped 5; count of bases not matched to a gene: 10. The CDR3 region is CASSLLAGRADNEQFF. The CDR3 bases are TGCGCCAGCAGCCTCCTGGCCGGGAGGGCCGACAATGAGCAGTTCTTC.

The chain carries TRBV19 and TRBJ2-3; D perhaps matches TRBD2 (5 bases). Germline V gene sequence: CDR1 LNHDA, CDR2 SQIVND (reference sequence). This CDR3 has 14 residues. V was pared by 5 bases and J by 2 bases, with 11 bases between. Here the CDR3 DNA reads TGTGCCAGTAGTTCGGACTTGTACACAGATACGCAGTATTTT. Amino acid sequence: CASSSDLYTDTQYF.

The genes are TRBV5-4 and TRBJ1-3; D is unresolved. Germline values: CDR1 SGHNT, CDR2 YYREEE (reference sequence). The CDR3 has 16 amino acids. V lost 4 bases to trimming and J lost 0 bases, with 14 bases between them. CDR3 nucleotides: TGTGCCAGCAGCCGGACGGGGTTGGTCTCTGGAAACACCATATATTTT. It yields the protein CASSRTGLVSGNTIYF.

The chain links TRBV5-1 to TRBJ2-3, with D perhaps matching TRBD2 (6 bases). CDR1 and CDR2 (germline): SGHRS, YFSETQ. The CDR3 runs to 13 residues. Between the trimmed V and J ends, which lost 4 bases and 3 bases, there was a span of 9 bases. CDR3 coding DNA: TGCGCCAGCAGCGGGGGGAATACAGATACGCAGTATTTT. It translates to CASSGGNTDTQYF. The full variable domain, rest sourced from reference TRBV5-1 and TRBJ2-3, is KAGVTQTPRYLIKTRGQQVTLSCSPISGHRSVSWYQQTPGQGLQFLFEYFSETQRNKGNFPGRFSGRQFSNSRSEMNVSTLELGDSALYLCASSGGNTDTQYFGPGTRLTVL.